This T cell receptor (beta chain) was captured in a study of OX40 agonist ivuxolimab in advanced cancers. Findings and limits, study-wide: Some nonresponders also had low normalized T-cell clonal expansion. Low clonal expansion, among the lowest seen, marked partial responders at 0.1-3.0 mg/kg.

CDR3 length equals 12 residues. Germline V gene sequence: CDR1 LNHDA, CDR2 SQIVND (reference sequence). V was trimmed by 7 bases and J by 0 bases, leaving 4 bases between them. Sequencing was performed with immunoSEQ multiplex PCR; in TCRdb, only in-frame clones are kept and a portion is missing. The repertoire holds tens of thousands of clones, with approximately 89% as singletons. Concerning this clone: The antigen is undetermined.

The chain has TRBV19 and TRBJ1-5; no definite D call. The sample in question was CD4+ or CD8+ T cells sorted from blood, obtained in a trial of the OX40 agonist ivuxolimab. This receptor was obtained from an adult with an advanced solid tumor such as melanoma, head and neck, liver or kidney cancer. The CDR3 sequence: CASKRSNQPQHF. The CDR3 bases are TGTGCCAGTAAGCGTAGCAATCAGCCCCAGCATTTT.